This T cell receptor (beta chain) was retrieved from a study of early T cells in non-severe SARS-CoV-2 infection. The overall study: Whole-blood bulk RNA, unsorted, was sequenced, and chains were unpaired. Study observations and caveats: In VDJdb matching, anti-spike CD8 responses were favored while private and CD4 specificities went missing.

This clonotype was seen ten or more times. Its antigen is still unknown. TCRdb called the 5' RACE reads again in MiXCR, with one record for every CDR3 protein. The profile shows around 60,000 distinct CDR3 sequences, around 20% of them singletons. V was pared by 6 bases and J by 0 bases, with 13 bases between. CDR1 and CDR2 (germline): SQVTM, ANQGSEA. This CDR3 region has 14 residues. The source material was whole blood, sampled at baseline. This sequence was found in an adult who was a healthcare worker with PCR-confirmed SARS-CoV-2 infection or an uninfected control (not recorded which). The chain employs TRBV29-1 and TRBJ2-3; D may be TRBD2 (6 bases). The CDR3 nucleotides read TGCAGCGTCCTGACTAGAACGAGCACAGATACGCAGTATTTT. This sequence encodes CSVLTRTSTDTQYF.